The entry below gives a single T cell receptor beta chain sequence along with its context. Per the study methods: Reference gene primer amplification gave estimated nucleated cell counts. Profiled with immunoSEQ multiplex PCR; TCRdb holds only in-frame clones, not every one. D and trimming were read from the DNA, whereas the V and J calls and clone size are those reported in that table. Of 270,000 or so clones listed, about four fifths are singletons. Deletions cut 7 bases from V and 4 bases from J, with 13 bases between. The germline CDR1 and CDR2 sequences are MRHNA and SNTAGT. The CDR3 length is 13 residues. This sample was included in a study of blood T cell repertoires in COVID-19. About the research overall: Collection of acute and convalescent COVID-19 samples took place in the United States, Italy and Spain. Sample material is recorded as cDNA or gDNA derived from T cells, B-cell-depleted T cells, or PBMCs.

The V and J genes are TRBV6-4 and TRBJ1-1, with D perhaps matching TRBD1 (5 bases). This clonotype originated in a woman under 30 with acute or convalescent COVID-19. Sequencing used peripheral blood. The CDR3 DNA reads TGTGCCAGCATAAAGGGGTGGAGCACTGAAGCTTTCTTT. Its translation: CASIKGWSTEAFF.